Below, 23 T cell receptor beta chains from the same sample are listed, as sequenced in a study of T cell responses to AZD1222 COVID-19 vaccine. Data came from immunoSEQ multiplex PCR; TCRdb stores just in-frame clones and leaves some out. Of about 110,000 clones in the sample, approximately 90% were seen once. Sequenced material: peripheral blood, taken on day 0 of AZD1222 vaccination. These receptors were collected from an adult in good health.

The CDR3 coding sequence is TGTGCCAGCAGTGAATTAAGATCTTGGCAGCCCCAGCATTTT. Its protein is CASSELRSWQPQHF. J is TRBJ1-5 and V is TRBV6-1, with D unresolved. This CDR3 has 14 amino acids. Germline CDR1 is MNHNS and CDR2 is SASEGT. Trimming stripped 2 bases from V and 7 bases from J, with 12 bases between.

The rearrangement links TRBV19 to TRBJ1-1; D gene ambiguous. This CDR3 is built from 14 residues. Looked up from germline, CDR1 is LNHDA and CDR2 is SQIVND (reference sequence). Trimming pared 7 bases from V and 5 bases from J, leaving 17 bases between. Here the CDR3 reads CASTKKVGLTEAFF. As DNA, the CDR3 is TGTGCCAGTACCAAAAAAGTGGGTTTAACTGAAGCTTTCTTT.

In this sample, this clone turned up a few times. The chain carries TRBV5-4 and TRBJ2-1; D perhaps matches TRBD1 (6 bases). The CDR3 is 13 amino acids. The germline CDR1 and CDR2 sequences are SGHNT and YYREEE (reference sequence). The ends were cut back, 4 bases at V and 6 bases at J, with 11 bases in the middle. The CDR3 region has the DNA TGTGCCAGCAGCGTTCAGGGGTTCAATGAGCAGTTCTTC. Encoded protein: CASSVQGFNEQFF.

The chain has TRBV28 and TRBJ1-1; D is ambiguous. The CDR3 has 13 amino acids. CDR1 is MDHEN and CDR2 is SYDVKM in the germline V gene. The V and J ends lost 4 bases and 7 bases respectively, with 13 bases between them. In DNA, the CDR3 is TGTGCCAGCAGTTCACCACGACTGAGTGAAGCTTTCTTT. Amino acid sequence: CASSSPRLSEAFF.

The V and J genes are TRBV6-6 and TRBJ1-4; D remains unclear. In germline, CDR1 is MNHNY, CDR2 SVGAGI (reference sequence). Trimming stripped 6 bases from V and 8 bases from J, with 10 bases between. The CDR3 totals 12 residues. The CDR3 DNA is TGTGCCAGCAGCGCCGGTGAGGAAAAACTGTTTTTT. Translated: CASSAGEEKLFF.

CDR3 region: CASSFGTGFFEQYF. CDR3 coding DNA: TGCGCCAGCAGTTTCGGGACAGGGTTTTTTGAGCAGTACTTC. The chain has TRBV4-3 and TRBJ2-7; 9 nucleotides align to TRBD1. The germline V gene encodes CDR1 LGHNA and CDR2 YSLEER. The V and J ends lost 6 bases and 7 bases, in that order; junction bases with no gene match: 10. The CDR3 loop spans 14 amino acids.

J is TRBJ2-7 and V is TRBV13; 7 bases align to TRBD1. This CDR3 has 16 residues. Germline V gene sequence: CDR1 PRHDT, CDR2 FYEKMQ (reference sequence). The V segment lost 5 bases and the J segment 2 bases; nucleotides outside the gene matches: 12. The CDR3 protein is CASSPPRDRGTYEQYF. The CDR3 region has the DNA TGTGCCAGCAGCCCCCCCCGGGACAGAGGCACCTACGAGCAGTACTTC.

The V gene is TRBV3-1 (or the pseudogene TRBV3-2), the J gene TRBJ1-1; possibly TRBD1 for D (6 bases). Between the trimmed V and J ends, which lost 0 bases and 5 bases, there was a span of 10 bases. This CDR3 spans 14 amino acids. Germline lookup yields CDR1 LGHDT and CDR2 YNNKEL (reference sequence). For the CDR3, the DNA is TGTGCCAGCAGCCAAGATAGGGGGGAAACTGAAGCTTTCTTT. This sequence encodes CASSQDRGETEAFF.

The genes are TRBV3-1 (or the pseudogene TRBV3-2) and TRBJ2-1; 12 bases map to TRBD2. Per germline, CDR1 LGHDT and CDR2 YNNKEL (reference sequence). The V and J ends lost 2 bases and 4 bases, in that order; junction bases with no gene match: 0. The CDR3 length is 15 residues. This CDR3 reads CASSQTSGGYNEQFF. The CDR3 bases are TGTGCCAGCAGCCAAACTAGCGGGGGGTACAATGAGCAGTTCTTC.

The genes are TRBV19 and TRBJ1-5, with TRBD1 matching 9 bases. This CDR3 spans 14 amino acids. V trimming: 7 bases; J trimming: 4 bases; junction bases outside the gene matches: 5. The V gene's germline CDR1 is LNHDA and CDR2 SQIVND (reference sequence). CDR3 region: CASMKGQGNQPQHF. The CDR3 bases are TGTGCCAGTATGAAGGGACAGGGAAATCAGCCCCAGCATTTT.

The rearrangement uses TRBV2 and TRBJ1-2; possible D gene TRBD1, 5 bases. CDR3 length: 13 amino acids. In germline, CDR1 is SNHLY, CDR2 FYNNEI. V lost 2 bases, J lost 3 bases, and 7 bases lay in between. The CDR3 here is CASSERGDYGYTF. CDR3 DNA: TGTGCCAGCAGTGAAAGAGGGGACTATGGCTACACCTTC.

This clone was seen just once. The rearrangement joins TRBV7-6 to TRBJ2-2; 7 nucleotides match TRBD2. There are 16 residues in the CDR3. After removal of 2 bases from V and 5 bases from J, the junction contained 8 bases not matched to a gene. Germline CDR1 is SGHVS and CDR2 is FNYEAQ. The CDR3 region has the DNA TGTGCCAGCAGCTTACCGAAAGCGGGGTTTACCGGGGAGCTGTTTTTT. This codes for CASSLPKAGFTGELFF.

V usage is TRBV5-1 and J usage is TRBJ1-6, with 7 nucleotides matching TRBD1. The germline gives CDR1 SGHRS, CDR2 YFSETQ. V shed 0 bases and J 8 bases; nucleotides not matched to a gene: 8. CDR3 length: 16 residues. CDR3 bases: TGCGCCAGCAGCTTGGAGTCGTTGGGACAGCATTCACCCCTCCACTTT. It codes for CASSLESLGQHSPLHF.

The chain carries TRBV11-1 and TRBJ1-1; 11 bases agree with TRBD1. Germline lookup yields CDR1 SGHAT and CDR2 FQDESV (reference sequence). The CDR3 is 14 amino acids. V shed 6 bases, J shed 6 bases, and the junction held 6 bases outside the gene matches. CDR3 amino acids: CASSLWTGGSEAFF. For the CDR3, the DNA is TGTGCCAGCAGTTTATGGACAGGGGGCTCTGAAGCTTTCTTT.

This sequence joins TRBV5-6 and TRBJ2-2; TRBD1 might be the D (5 bases). This CDR3 spans 14 amino acids. Germline CDR1 reads SGHDT; CDR2 reads YYEEEE. With 0 bases removed from V and 5 bases from J, the gap between germline ends came to 8 bases. CDR3 sequence: CASSLVSGTGELFF. The CDR3 nucleotides are TGTGCCAGCAGCTTGGTTTCAGGGACCGGGGAGCTGTTTTTT.

The chain couples TRBV6-5 to TRBJ1-6; D is possibly TRBD1 (5 bases). V lost 0 bases to trimming and J lost 5 bases, with 8 bases between them. This CDR3 spans 15 amino acids. Germline V gene sequence: CDR1 MNHEY, CDR2 SVGAGI. CDR3 nucleotides: TGTGCCAGCAGTTACTCGGGGGGAGATAATTCACCCCTCCACTTT. This translates into CASSYSGGDNSPLHF.

CDR3 nucleotides: TGCAGTGCTAGTCCGGTAGCGGGGGGTGAGAAGACCCAGTACTTC. Translated, it gives CSASPVAGGEKTQYF. The chain has TRBV20-1 and TRBJ2-5; 10 nucleotides agree with TRBD2. J was trimmed by 6 bases and V by 3 bases; bases with no gene match: 10. Germline CDR1 and CDR2: DFQATT and SNEGSKA (reference sequence). The CDR3 loop spans 15 amino acids.

The genes are TRBV5-5 and TRBJ1-4; D uncertain. Trimming took off 0 bases at V and 7 bases at J, with 13 bases between the two ends. The CDR3 extends over 15 amino acids. Germline V gene sequence: CDR1 SGHKS, CDR2 YYEKEE (reference sequence). The CDR3 coding sequence is TGTGCCAGCAGCTTGGGAGTTGTTTCGAGTGAAAAACTGTTTTTT. Its protein is CASSLGVVSSEKLFF.

This clone was seen only a few times. This chain joins TRBV7-2 and TRBJ1-2; D is uncertain. Germline loops: CDR1 SGHTA, CDR2 FQGNSA. The V and J ends lost 1 base and 2 bases respectively, with 8 bases between them. The CDR3 length is 14 residues. Written as DNA, the CDR3 is TGTGCCAGCAGCTTAGAGCGGACCAACTATGGCTACACCTTC. Translation gives CASSLERTNYGYTF.

This chain joins TRBV7-8 and TRBJ2-3, with 10 bases aligning to TRBD1. CDR1 and CDR2 (germline): SGHVS, FQNEAQ. This CDR3 spans 17 amino acids. Trimming at V came to 0 bases and at J to 0 bases, leaving 3 bases not matched to a gene. DNA for the CDR3: TGTGCCAGCAGCTTAGCAAAGACAGGGGGCAGCACAGATACGCAGTATTTT. This encodes CASSLAKTGGSTDTQYF.

The chain employs TRBV7-9 and TRBJ1-2; D is perhaps TRBD1 (5 bases). This CDR3 is built from 14 residues. Germline CDR1 and CDR2: SEHNR and FQNEAQ (reference sequence). The V end was cut by 1 base, the J end by 3 bases, with 9 bases between. This chain's CDR3 is CASSLVETDYGYTF. As DNA, the CDR3 is TGTGCCAGCAGCTTAGTAGAGACAGACTATGGCTACACCTTC.

This chain connects TRBV7-2 to TRBJ1-2; D gene ambiguous. The CDR3 has 12 residues. The germline CDR1 and CDR2 sequences are SGHTA and FQGNSA. V gave up 3 bases and J gave up 4 bases, with 6 bases separating them. The CDR3 region has the DNA TGTGCCAGCAGCTTCTCCAGCTATGGCTACACCTTC. It specifies CASSFSSYGYTF.

The J gene is TRBJ1-6, the V gene TRBV4-3; the D is unclear. This CDR3 is 14 amino acids long. Trimming stripped 3 bases from V and 5 bases from J, with 8 bases between. Per the germline V gene, CDR1 is LGHNA and CDR2 is YSLEER. This chain's CDR3 is CASSHPSNNSPLHF. The CDR3 DNA reads as TGCGCCAGCAGCCACCCCTCAAATAATTCACCCCTCCACTTT.